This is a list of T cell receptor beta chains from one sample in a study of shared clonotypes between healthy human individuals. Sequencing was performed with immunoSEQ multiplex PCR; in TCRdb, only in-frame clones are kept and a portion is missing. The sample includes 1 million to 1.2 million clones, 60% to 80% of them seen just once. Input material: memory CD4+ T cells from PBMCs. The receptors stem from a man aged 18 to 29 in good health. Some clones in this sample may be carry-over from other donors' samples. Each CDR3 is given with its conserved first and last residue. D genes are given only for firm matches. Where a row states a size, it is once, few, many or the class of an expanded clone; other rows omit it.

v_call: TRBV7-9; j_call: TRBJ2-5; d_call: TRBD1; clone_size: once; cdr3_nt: TGTGCCAGCAGCTTCGGGACAGGGGTTGGCCAAGAGACCCAGTACTTC; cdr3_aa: CASSFGTGVGQETQYF
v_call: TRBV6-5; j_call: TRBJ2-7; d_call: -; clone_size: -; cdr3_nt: TGTGCCAGCAGTTACTCATCAGGGCTGGGGGAGCAGTACTTC; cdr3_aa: CASSYSSGLGEQYF
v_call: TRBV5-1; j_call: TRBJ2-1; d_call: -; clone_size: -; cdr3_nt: TGCGCCAGCAGCTTGGCCAATTACGGGAGTCACGGTGAGCAGTTCTTC; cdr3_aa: CASSLANYGSHGEQFF
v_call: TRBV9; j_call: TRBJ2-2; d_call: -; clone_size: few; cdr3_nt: TGTGCCAGCAGCGAAGAGTTCACCGGGGAGCTGTTTTTT; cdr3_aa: CASSEEFTGELFF
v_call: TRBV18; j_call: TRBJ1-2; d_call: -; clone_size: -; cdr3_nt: TGTGCCAGCTCACCCCACGCACCCCCGTTAGCTAACTATGGCTACACCTTC; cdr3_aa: CASSPHAPPLANYGYTF
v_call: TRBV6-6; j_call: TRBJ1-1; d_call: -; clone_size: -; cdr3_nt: TGTGCCAGCAGTCCGCGGACCGTGGGCACTGAAGCTTTCTTT; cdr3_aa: CASSPRTVGTEAFF
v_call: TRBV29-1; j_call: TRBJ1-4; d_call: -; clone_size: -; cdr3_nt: TGCAGCGCGGGACGACCTAATGAAAAACTGTTTTTT; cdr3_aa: CSAGRPNEKLFF
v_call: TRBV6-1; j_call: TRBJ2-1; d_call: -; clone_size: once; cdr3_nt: TGTGCCAGCAGTCCGGGGTGGAGCTCCTACAATGAGCAGTTCTTC; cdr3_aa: CASSPGWSSYNEQFF
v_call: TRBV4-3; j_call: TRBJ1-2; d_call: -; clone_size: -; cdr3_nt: TGCGCCAGCAGCCAAGAGTTGGTAGGGTATGGCTACACCTTC; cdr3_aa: CASSQELVGYGYTF
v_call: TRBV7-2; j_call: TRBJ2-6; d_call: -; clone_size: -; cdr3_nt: TGTGCCAGCAGCTTACGGAGGGGCTCTGGGGCCAACGTCCTGACTTTC; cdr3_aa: CASSLRRGSGANVLTF
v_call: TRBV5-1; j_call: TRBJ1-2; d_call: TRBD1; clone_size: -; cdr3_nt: TGCGCCAGCAGCTGGGGGACAGGGGGCGACGGCTACACCTTC; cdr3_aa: CASSWGTGGDGYTF
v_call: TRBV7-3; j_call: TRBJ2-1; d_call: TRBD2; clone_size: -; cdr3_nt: TGTGCCAGCAGCTTAGTAGGGACTAGCGGATTGAACTCCTACAATGAGCAGTTCTTC; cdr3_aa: CASSLVGTSGLNSYNEQFF
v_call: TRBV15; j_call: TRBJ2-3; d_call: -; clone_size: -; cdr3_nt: TGTGCCACCAGCAGAAAGAGGGGGCTAGCGGTGACAGATACGCAGTATTTT; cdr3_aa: CATSRKRGLAVTDTQYF
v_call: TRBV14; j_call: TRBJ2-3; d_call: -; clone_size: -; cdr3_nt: TGTGCCAGCAGCCACGGCGATACGCAGTATTTT; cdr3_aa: CASSHGDTQYF
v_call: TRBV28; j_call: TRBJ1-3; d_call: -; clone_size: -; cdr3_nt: TGTGCCAGCAGTCTCCACAGGTCGGAAAACACCATATATTTT; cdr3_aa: CASSLHRSENTIYF
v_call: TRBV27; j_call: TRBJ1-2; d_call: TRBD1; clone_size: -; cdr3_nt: TGTGCCAGCAGCCCCGACAGGGTGGGAGGCTACACCTTC; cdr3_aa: CASSPDRVGGYTF
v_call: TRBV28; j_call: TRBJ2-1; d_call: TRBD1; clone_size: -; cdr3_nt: TGTGCCAGCAGTGAAGGGGGCTCTGGGAGTAATGAGCAGTTCTTC; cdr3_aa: CASSEGGSGSNEQFF
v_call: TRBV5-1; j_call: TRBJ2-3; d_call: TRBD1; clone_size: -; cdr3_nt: TGCGCCAGCAGCTCCGGGACAGGCACAGATACGCAGTATTTT; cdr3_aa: CASSSGTGTDTQYF
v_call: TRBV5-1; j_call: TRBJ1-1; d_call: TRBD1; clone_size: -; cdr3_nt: TGCGCCAGCAGCTTGGGAGGACAGGGAGTGGCGGGTGAAGCTTTCTTT; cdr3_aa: CASSLGGQGVAGEAFF
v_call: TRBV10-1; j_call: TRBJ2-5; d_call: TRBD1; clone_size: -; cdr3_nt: TGCGCCAGCAGCCGGGACAGACAAGAGACCCAGTACTTC; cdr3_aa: CASSRDRQETQYF
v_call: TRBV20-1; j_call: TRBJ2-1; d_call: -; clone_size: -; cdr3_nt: TGCAGTGTCGAGCCCTACAATGAGCAGTTCTTC; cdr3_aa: CSVEPYNEQFF
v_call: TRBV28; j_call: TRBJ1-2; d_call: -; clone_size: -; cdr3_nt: TGTGCCAGCAGTTTACTAGGTGGGGGGCCGACTAACTATGGCTACACCTTC; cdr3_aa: CASSLLGGGPTNYGYTF
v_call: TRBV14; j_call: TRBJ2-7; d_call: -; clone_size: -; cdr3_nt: TGTGCCAGCAGCCAAGGTGTGGCCTACGAGCAGTACTTC; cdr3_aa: CASSQGVAYEQYF
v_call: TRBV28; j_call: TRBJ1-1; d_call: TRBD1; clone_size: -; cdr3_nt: TGTGCCAGCAGGGTACAGGGGGCTAGAACTGAAGCTTTCTTT; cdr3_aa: CASRVQGARTEAFF
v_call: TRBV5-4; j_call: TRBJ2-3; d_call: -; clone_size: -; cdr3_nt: TGTGCCAGCAGCCTCTTGGGTACGCAGTATTTT; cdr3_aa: CASSLLGTQYF
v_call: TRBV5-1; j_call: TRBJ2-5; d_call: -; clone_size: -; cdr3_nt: TGCGCCAGCAGCTTAGGAGATCTCAAACAGGGCGAGACCCAGTACTTC; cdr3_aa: CASSLGDLKQGETQYF
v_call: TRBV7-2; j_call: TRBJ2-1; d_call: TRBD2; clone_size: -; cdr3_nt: TGTGCCAGCAGCAAAGGACGTAGCGGGAGAATCAATGAGCAGTTCTTC; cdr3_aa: CASSKGRSGRINEQFF
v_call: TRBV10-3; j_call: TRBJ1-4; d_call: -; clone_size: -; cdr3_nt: TGTGCCATCAGCTCACAGGGCACTAATGAAAAACTGTTTTTT; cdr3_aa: CAISSQGTNEKLFF
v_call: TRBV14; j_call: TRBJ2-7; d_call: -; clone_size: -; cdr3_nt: TGTGCCAGCAGCCAATCCAGGTGGGGTGTCTCCTACGAGCAGTACTTC; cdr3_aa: CASSQSRWGVSYEQYF
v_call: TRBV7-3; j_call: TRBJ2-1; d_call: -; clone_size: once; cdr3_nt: TGTGCCAGCAGCTTAGGGCGGGAAACCTACAATGAGCAGTTCTTC; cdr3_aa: CASSLGRETYNEQFF
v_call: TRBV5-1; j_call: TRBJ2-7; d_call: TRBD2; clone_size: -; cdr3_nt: TGCGCCAGCACCCCCCTAGCGGGAGTTGAGGGCGAGCAGTACTTC; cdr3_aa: CASTPLAGVEGEQYF